These 32 T cell receptor beta chains were sequenced from one sample in a study of blood T cells in healthy people across ages. Using a J-beta primer mix together with a sample-barcoded 5' primer, a second PCR was run for about 6 to 12 cycles. One entry per CDR3 protein results from TCRdb running MiXCR on the 5' RACE reads. The profile shows approximately 1,700,000 distinct CDR3 sequences, around 40% of them singletons. Sequencing was carried out using blood. These receptors were taken from a human donor in good health.

The sample holds many counts of this clonotype. The CDR3 DNA sequence: TGTGCCAGCAGCCCCCTAGGGAGGGAGACCCAGTACTTC. As protein: CASSPLGRETQYF. The rearrangement links TRBV7-2 to TRBJ2-5, with D perhaps matching TRBD2 (6 bases). From germline, CDR1 is SGHTA and CDR2 FQGNSA. Trimming removed 5 bases at V and 5 bases at J, with 12 bases between. The CDR3 is 13 residues long. The variable domain in full, with the rest retrieved from reference TRBV7-2 and TRBJ2-5, is GAGVSQSPSNKVTEKGKDVELRCDPISGHTALYWYRQSLGQGLEFLIYFQGNSAPDKSGLPSDRFSAERTGGSVSTLTIQRTQQEDSAVYLCASSPLGRETQYFGPGTRLLVL.

The chain has TRBV7-9 and TRBJ1-2; D perhaps matches TRBD1 (5 bases). Germline V gene sequence: CDR1 SEHNR, CDR2 FQNEAQ (reference sequence). V was clipped by 4 bases and J by 6 bases, with 15 bases between them. CDR3 length: 14 residues. The CDR3 loop is CASSSRTSRNGYTF. CDR3 nucleotides: TGTGCCAGCAGCTCCAGGACAAGCCGTAATGGCTACACCTTC.

This clonotype was seen more than once but under ten times. The gene calls are TRBV4-2 and TRBJ2-3, with 9 bases lining up with TRBD1. The CDR3 totals 16 residues. V trimming: 6 bases; J trimming: 5 bases; junction bases outside the gene matches: 12. Germline CDR1 LGHNA, CDR2 YNFKEQ. The CDR3 nucleotides are TGTGCCAGCAGTGTATCCCACAGGGGGCAGGAAGATACGCAGTATTTT. This encodes CASSVSHRGQEDTQYF.

This chain connects TRBV20-1 to TRBJ1-2; 9 positions agree with TRBD1. V was pared by 6 bases and J by 6 bases, with 14 bases of the junction left unmatched. Per the germline V gene, CDR1 is DFQATT and CDR2 is SNEGSKA (reference sequence). The length of the CDR3 is 15 residues. The CDR3 DNA reads as TGCAGTGCAACGCCGGGACAGGGTTTGGTCGATGGCTACACCTTC. Its translation is CSATPGQGLVDGYTF.

The gene calls are TRBV7-3 and TRBJ2-5; D is uncertain. There are 17 residues in the CDR3. V was cut by 7 bases and J by 5 bases, with 26 bases left in between. Germline lookup yields CDR1 SGHTA and CDR2 FQGTGA. The CDR3 sequence: CASNPPTGSPPWETQYF. CDR3 coding DNA: TGTGCCAGCAACCCCCCAACCGGTAGCCCACCGTGGGAGACCCAGTACTTC.

The genes are TRBV7-2 and TRBJ2-1, with a tentative D call TRBD2 (7 bases). The CDR3 extends over 14 amino acids. Germline V gives CDR1 SGHTA, CDR2 FQGNSA. V gave up 6 bases and J gave up 8 bases, with 17 bases separating them. The CDR3 is CASSSFGGRDEQFF. CDR3 bases: TGTGCCAGCAGTTCGTTCGGGGGGCGAGATGAGCAGTTCTTC.

A few counts support this clonotype. This chain links TRBV7-3 with TRBJ2-2; D may be TRBD2 (6 bases). Germline V gives CDR1 SGHTA, CDR2 FQGTGA. The CDR3 has 17 amino acids. V lost 7 bases to trimming and J lost 5 bases, with 23 bases between them. CDR3 nucleotide sequence: TGTGCCAGCATCACTCTACGGGACTTATCAGGGACCGGGGAGCTGTTTTTT. Encoded protein: CASITLRDLSGTGELFF. The full variable domain, rest sourced from reference TRBV7-3 and TRBJ2-2, is GAGVSQTPSNKVTEKGKYVELRCDPISGHTALYWYRQSLGQGPEFLIYFQGTGAADDSGLPNDRFFAVRPEGSVSTLKIQRTERGDSAVYLCASITLRDLSGTGELFFGEGSRLTVL.

This clonotype was detected only a few times. The chain joins TRBV6-1 to TRBJ1-2, with D uncertain. Trimming removed 5 bases at V and 0 bases at J, with 19 bases between. This CDR3 contains 17 residues. Germline V gene sequence: CDR1 MNHNS, CDR2 SASEGT. For the CDR3, the DNA is TGTGCCAGCAGTCCACTTAAAGACCCATATACTAACTATGGCTACACCTTC. It encodes CASSPLKDPYTNYGYTF.

The chain couples TRBV4-2 to TRBJ2-3, with 11 nucleotides matching TRBD2. V lost 0 bases to trimming and J lost 2 bases; unmatched junction nucleotides: 10. Germline assignment: CDR1 LGHNA and CDR2 YNFKEQ. The CDR3 contains 19 residues. The CDR3 reads CASSQDIAGGLKNTDTQYF. The CDR3 nucleotides are TGTGCCAGCAGCCAAGATATAGCGGGGGGGCTGAAAAACACAGATACGCAGTATTTT.

The CDR3, as DNA: TGTGCCAGCAGCCAAGATCTGGAGGGGAACGAAGAGACCCAGTACTTC. Protein product: CASSQDLEGNEETQYF. The chain couples TRBV3-1 to TRBJ2-5; tentative D call: TRBD2 (6 bases). CDR3 length: 16 amino acids. CDR1 and CDR2 from the germline V gene are LGHDT and YNNKEL (reference sequence). V was cut by 0 bases and J by 3 bases, with 14 bases left in between.

The chain carries TRBV7-9 and TRBJ2-5; D call uncertain. The germline V gene has CDR1 SEHNR and CDR2 FQNEAQ (reference sequence). The CDR3 extends over 16 amino acids. Trimming stripped 5 bases from V and 2 bases from J, with 18 bases between. CDR3: CASSGIKGPKQETQYF. DNA for the CDR3: TGTGCCAGCAGCGGTATAAAGGGCCCTAAGCAAGAGACCCAGTACTTC.

V usage is TRBV15 and J usage is TRBJ2-7; D remains unclear. CDR1 LNHNV and CDR2 YYDKDF come from the germline V gene (reference sequence). The CDR3 sequence is 16 residues long. Trimming pared 0 bases from V and 3 bases from J, leaving 15 bases between. The CDR3 loop reads CATSRDLETSIYEQYF. CDR3 DNA: TGTGCCACCAGCAGAGATCTCGAGACGTCGATCTACGAGCAGTACTTC.

There are many counts of this clonotype. The chain couples TRBV7-2 to TRBJ2-3, with TRBD1 matching 7 bases. Germline CDR1 reads SGHTA; CDR2 reads FQGNSA. With 5 bases clipped from V and 3 bases from J, the junction kept 14 bases outside the gene matches. The CDR3 spans 17 residues. The CDR3 region has the DNA TGTGCCAGCAGCCCCGCCCCGACAGGGTACGGAACAGATACGCAGTATTTT. Protein: CASSPAPTGYGTDTQYF.

The chain has TRBV25-1 and TRBJ2-3; 9 bases fit TRBD2. Germline lookup yields CDR1 MGHDK and CDR2 SYGVNS. The CDR3 is 12 residues long. With V trimmed by 6 bases and J by 14 bases, 9 bases remained unmatched. DNA of the CDR3: TGTGCCAGCAGCTCGCCGGGACTAGCTATGTATTTT. Amino acids: CASSSPGLAMYF.

The V call is TRBV15, the J call TRBJ1-4; unclear D gene. This CDR3 has 13 amino acids. Germline loops: CDR1 LNHNV, CDR2 YYDKDF (reference sequence). Trimming took 1 base from V and 8 from J, leaving 8 bases between them. Here the CDR3 reads CATSRALGEKLFF. The CDR3 bases are TGTGCCACCAGCAGAGCGTTAGGGGAAAAACTGTTTTTT.

In its sample, this clonotype was seen many times. This sequence joins TRBV6-2 or TRBV6-3 and TRBJ2-7; no definite D call. CDR1 and CDR2 from the germline V gene are MNHEY and SVGEGT. The germline V and J ends were trimmed by 6 bases and 2 bases, with 11 bases remaining between them. CDR3 length: 13 residues. The CDR3 reads CASSLDTTYEQYF. In DNA, the CDR3 is TGTGCCAGCAGCTTAGACACCACCTACGAGCAGTACTTC.

V and J are TRBV12-3 or TRBV12-4 and TRBJ2-3; 10 positions match TRBD2. After removal of 6 bases from V and 0 bases from J, the junction contained 9 bases not matched to a gene. The CDR3 totals 17 residues. As DNA, the CDR3 is TGTGCCAGCAGCTCCTATGGACTAGCGGTTAGCACAGATACGCAGTATTTT. This translates into CASSSYGLAVSTDTQYF.

This clonotype turned up a few times. This chain uses TRBV5-1 with TRBJ2-3; 10 bases align to TRBD2. Unmatched junction bases numbered 7, after V lost 5 bases and J lost 4 bases. CDR3 length equals 15 residues. Germline V lookup: CDR1 SGHRS, CDR2 YFSETQ. CDR3 bases: TGCGCCAGCAGTCGAGCTAGCGGGGGCTCAGATACGCAGTATTTT. This gives the protein CASSRASGGSDTQYF.

The chain combines TRBV6-5 with TRBJ1-2, with TRBD1 matching over 7 bases. The CDR3 has 16 amino acids. CDR1 is MNHEY and CDR2 is SVGAGI in the germline V gene. Trimming removed 2 bases from V and 2 bases from J; junction bases left unmatched: 8. The chain's CDR3 is CASSYGWGQLNYGYTF. CDR3 DNA: TGTGCCAGCAGTTACGGCTGGGGACAGCTCAACTATGGCTACACCTTC.

This clonotype was seen a handful of times. The chain recombines TRBV7-9 with TRBJ1-5; TRBD1 agrees at 10 bases. Looked up from germline, CDR1 is SEHNR and CDR2 is FQNEAQ (reference sequence). The length of the CDR3 is 16 residues. After removal of 5 bases from V and 4 bases from J, the junction contained 8 bases not matched to a gene. In nucleotides, the CDR3 is TGTGCCAGCAGCGTAGGGACAGGGGAAGGGAATCAGCCCCAGCATTTT. It codes for CASSVGTGEGNQPQHF.

The V call is TRBV20-1, the J call TRBJ1-6; TRBD1 aligns across 10 bases. CDR1 and CDR2 from the germline V gene are DFQATT and SNEGSKA (reference sequence). The CDR3 loop spans 17 amino acids. Unmatched junction bases numbered 14, after V lost 2 bases and J lost 10 bases. The DNA of the CDR3 is TGCAGTGCTAGATTCTATCACGGGGGACAGGGGATATCACCCCTCCACTTT. Its protein product is CSARFYHGGQGISPLHF.

This chain joins TRBV12-3 or TRBV12-4 and TRBJ1-2; tentatively, D is TRBD1 (6 bases). The length of the CDR3 is 15 residues. V lost 3 bases, J lost 4 bases, and 15 bases lay in between. The CDR3 reads CASSFRSDRTYGYTF. The CDR3 DNA follows: TGTGCCAGCAGTTTTCGGTCAGACAGGACCTATGGCTACACCTTC.

This rearrangement joins TRBV5-5 to TRBJ1-2; 9 positions match TRBD1. CDR1 and CDR2 (germline): SGHKS, YYEKEE (reference sequence). The junction had 6 bases not matched to a gene; V was cut back by 4 bases and J by 8 bases. The CDR3 contains 13 residues. The CDR3 coding sequence is TGTGCCAGCAGCGATTACAGGGGGCTAGGCTACACCTTC. Protein sequence: CASSDYRGLGYTF.

This chain uses TRBV4-2 with TRBJ2-3; 8 nucleotides match TRBD2. The CDR3 length is 15 residues. Germline V gene data show CDR1 as LGHNA and CDR2 as YNFKEQ. After removal of 0 bases from V and 6 bases from J, the junction contained 5 bases not matched to a gene. The CDR3: CASSQDLAGWDTQYF. The CDR3 DNA is TGTGCCAGCAGCCAAGATCTAGCGGGTTGGGATACGCAGTATTTT.

The V gene is TRBV28, the J gene TRBJ1-2; D is possibly TRBD1 (5 bases). The V end was cut by 3 bases, the J end by 5 bases, with 13 bases between. The CDR3 runs to 14 residues. Germline loops: CDR1 MDHEN, CDR2 SYDVKM. The CDR3 region has the DNA TGTGCCAGCAGTTTGGGGGAGGCTGCTTATGGCTACACCTTC. Protein: CASSLGEAAYGYTF.

In this sample, this clonotype turned up a few times. V and J are TRBV9 and TRBJ2-5; no firm D call. This CDR3 is 14 amino acids long. Germline values: CDR1 SGDLS, CDR2 YYNGEE. V dropped 0 bases and J dropped 0 bases, with 6 bases sitting between them. The CDR3 loop is CASSVGSYQETQYF. As DNA, the CDR3 is TGTGCCAGCAGCGTAGGATCTTACCAAGAGACCCAGTACTTC.

The chain uses TRBV11-2 and TRBJ1-5, with D unresolved. Germline V lookup: CDR1 SGHAT, CDR2 FQNNGV. The V end lost 5 bases, the J end lost 3 bases, and 20 bases lay between the germline ends. The CDR3 runs 17 residues. CDR3 sequence: CASSEIGEFSLNQPQHF. CDR3 nucleotide sequence: TGTGCCAGCAGCGAGATAGGAGAGTTCTCCCTCAATCAGCCCCAGCATTTT.

This sequence joins TRBV20-1 and TRBJ2-3; tentatively, D is TRBD2 (6 bases). CDR3 length: 14 residues. The germline gives CDR1 DFQATT, CDR2 SNEGSKA (reference sequence). Trimming pared 4 bases from V and 6 bases from J, leaving 17 bases between. This CDR3 is CSAIWNWGDDTQYF. The DNA for the CDR3 is TGCAGTGCTATTTGGAATTGGGGGGATGATACGCAGTATTTT.

The V and J genes are TRBV7-2 and TRBJ2-5, with 8 bases that match TRBD2. The CDR3 contains 15 residues. V lost 8 bases to trimming and J lost 4 bases; unmatched junction nucleotides: 12. Germline lookup yields CDR1 SGHTA and CDR2 FQGNSA. The DNA of the CDR3 is TGTGCCAGCGCCGCGGGGGGTAGTGTTTCAGAGACCCAGTACTTC. It specifies CASAAGGSVSETQYF.

This clonotype was recorded a few times. The chain is built from TRBV28 and TRBJ2-7; D perhaps matches TRBD2 (5 bases). Germline V gene sequence: CDR1 MDHEN, CDR2 SYDVKM. V gave up 10 bases and J gave up 3 bases, with 19 bases separating them. The CDR3 loop spans 14 amino acids. CDR3 amino acids: CATERGIRDYEQYF. The CDR3 DNA reads TGTGCCACAGAGAGAGGGATCCGGGACTACGAGCAGTACTTC. Variable domain in full (rest from reference TRBV28 and TRBJ2-7): DVKVTQSSRYLVKRTGEKVFLECVQDMDHENMFWYRQDPGLGLRLIYFSYDVKMKEKGDIPEGYSVSREKKERFSLILESASTNQTSMYLCATERGIRDYEQYFGPGTRLTVT.

This chain connects TRBV4-3 to TRBJ1-1; D is uncertain. V was shortened by 4 bases and J by 3 bases, with 18 bases between the two germline ends. The CDR3 has 16 residues. The germline CDR1 and CDR2 sequences are LGHNA and YSLEER. The CDR3 sequence: CASSLIPKAVDTEAFF. In DNA form, the CDR3 reads TGCGCCAGCAGCCTCATCCCTAAGGCCGTAGACACTGAAGCTTTCTTT.

The chain is built from TRBV20-1 and TRBJ2-1, with TRBD2 matching 12 bases. Trimming removed 5 bases from V and 7 bases from J; junction bases left unmatched: 6. The germline V gene encodes CDR1 DFQATT and CDR2 SNEGSKA (reference sequence). CDR3 length: 14 residues. The CDR3 nucleotides are TGCAGTGCTCGACTACTAGCGGGGGGTAATGAGCAGTTCTTC. Its protein is CSARLLAGGNEQFF.